This TCR beta chain was captured by sequencing in a study of blood T cells in healthy people across ages. This clonotype was seen more than once but under ten times. Combining a sample-barcoded 5' primer with a J-beta primer mix, a second PCR ran for about 6 to 11 cycles. TCRdb re-called the 5' RACE reads through MiXCR, storing one row per CDR3 protein. This sample has over 1.5 million distinct CDR3 sequences, with roughly 49% found just once. V was cut by 3 bases and J by 3 bases, with 15 bases left in between. In germline, CDR1 is SGHAT, CDR2 FQNNGV. This CDR3 spans 15 amino acids. The chain recombines TRBV11-2 with TRBJ2-7; weak D call: TRBD1 (6 bases). The source is a woman aged 40 to 55 in good health. Sequences were obtained from blood. The CDR3 sequence: CASSFVPRGGYEQYF. The CDR3 DNA follows: TGTGCCAGCAGCTTCGTCCCCCGAGGGGGCTACGAGCAGTACTTC.